The source of this T cell receptor (beta chain) is a study of PD-L1 blockade in urothelial cancer. As for the study in general: The authors examined blood 3 weeks (second dose) and 6 weeks after treatment start.

Method: immunoSEQ multiplex PCR; TCRdb's copy keeps in-frame clones and lacks some. The table records about 42,000 clones, more than 65% of them present only once. V trimming: 5 bases; J trimming: 7 bases; junction bases outside the gene matches: 9. Germline-derived CDR1 and CDR2 are LGHNA and YSLEER. The CDR3 has 16 residues. This chain links TRBV4-3 with TRBJ2-5; 14 bases line up with TRBD2. The source is a man between 65 and 79 years old with urothelial cancer. The source was PBMCs, collected around atezolizumab (anti-PD-L1) treatment. The CDR3 region has the DNA TGCGCCAGCAGCGCCACGGGACTAGCGGGAGAGGGGACCCAGTACTTC. Translation gives CASSATGLAGEGTQYF.